Listed here are 18 T cell receptor beta chains from one sample, sequenced in a study of blood T cells in healthy people across ages. The second PCR ran about 7 to 12 cycles with a sample-barcoded 5' primer and J-beta primers. Each CDR3 protein gets one entry after TCRdb re-called the 5' RACE reads with MiXCR. Of about 1.7 million distinct CDR3 sequences in the sample, approximately 30% are singletons; the top ten hold 7.7%. Material for sequencing was blood. The receptors were gathered from a woman aged 25 to 45 in good health.

This clonotype was detected only a few times. V gene TRBV28 combines with J gene TRBJ2-7; possibly TRBD1 or TRBD2 for D (6 bases each). Germline assignment: CDR1 MDHEN and CDR2 SYDVKM. The germline V and J ends were trimmed by 10 bases and 4 bases, with 20 bases remaining between them. The CDR3 covers 14 residues. Here the CDR3 DNA reads TGTGCCATCTCGGCCGGGGGCTGGGGTTACGAGCAGTACTTC. Its protein product is CAISAGGWGYEQYF.

V gene TRBV29-1 combines with J gene TRBJ2-3; D gene ambiguous. Trimming shortened V by 4 bases and J by 2 bases, and 13 bases separated the two germline ends. The CDR3 covers 14 residues. Germline-derived CDR1 and CDR2 are SQVTM and ANQGSEA. The CDR3 spells CSVAPTDPTDTQYF. CDR3 nucleotides: TGCAGCGTTGCCCCCACCGACCCCACAGATACGCAGTATTTT.

The chain couples TRBV12-3 or TRBV12-4 to TRBJ2-4; no definite D call. V was pared by 5 bases and J by 1 base, with 3 bases between. The CDR3 sequence is 12 residues long. As DNA, the CDR3 is TGTGCCAGCAGTATGGCCAAAAACATTCAGTACTTC. It translates to CASSMAKNIQYF.

The J gene is TRBJ2-4, the V gene TRBV30; D gene unclear. Germline CDR1 and CDR2: GTSNPN and SVGIG (reference sequence). The CDR3 contains 13 residues. V was cut by 2 bases and J by 0 bases, with 5 bases left in between. In DNA form, the CDR3 reads TGTGCCTGGAGTATTAAAGCCAAAAACATTCAGTACTTC. It encodes CAWSIKAKNIQYF. Full variable domain (outside the CDR3, taken from reference TRBV30 and TRBJ2-4): SQTIHQWPATLVQPVGSPLSLECTVEGTSNPNLYWYRQAAGRGLQLLFYSVGIGQISSEVPQNLSASRPQDRQFILSSKKLLLSDSGFYLCAWSIKAKNIQYFGAGTRLSVL.

Ten or more counts support this clonotype. The chain links TRBV27 to TRBJ2-5, with D possibly TRBD2 on 6 matching bases. V was shortened by 5 bases and J by 5 bases, with 18 bases between the two germline ends. Per germline, CDR1 MNHEY and CDR2 SMNVEV (reference sequence). The CDR3 contains 15 residues. CDR3 in amino acids: CASSPKRGIWETQYF. CDR3 sequence (DNA): TGTGCCAGCAGTCCGAAACGGGGGATTTGGGAGACCCAGTACTTC.

This chain connects TRBV9 to TRBJ1-4; D not certain. V was pared by 3 bases and J by 4 bases, with 16 bases between. CDR1 and CDR2 from the germline V gene are SGDLS and YYNGEE. The CDR3 is 16 amino acids. CDR3 nucleotide sequence: TGTGCCAGCAGCGCGCAACCCCAGATAAATAATGAAAAACTGTTTTTT. Translation gives CASSAQPQINNEKLFF.

The genes are TRBV21-1 and TRBJ2-6. TRBV21-1 is a recognized pseudogene. CDR3 length: 15 residues. CDR3 region: CASSKEAARANVLTF. The CDR3 DNA reads TGTGCCAGCAGCAAAGAAGCCGCCAGGGCCAACGTCCTGACTTTC.

This rearrangement joins TRBV7-9 to TRBJ2-7, with no clear D. The CDR3 length is 17 residues. Trimming left V 5 bases short and J 0 bases short, with 20 bases between. Germline lookup yields CDR1 SEHNR and CDR2 FQNEAQ (reference sequence). This CDR3 is CASSPFTRRFSSYEQYF. CDR3 sequence (DNA): TGTGCCAGCAGCCCCTTCACCAGGAGATTCAGCTCCTACGAGCAGTACTTC.

This clonotype was seen more than once but under ten times. The chain uses TRBV28 and TRBJ2-1; D is perhaps TRBD1 or TRBD2 (5 bases each). This CDR3 has 16 residues. Germline CDR1 and CDR2: MDHEN and SYDVKM. V lost 4 bases and J lost 5, with 18 bases in between. The CDR3 loop is CASSSWVNGADNEQFF. Written as DNA, the CDR3 is TGTGCCAGCAGTTCTTGGGTGAACGGGGCAGACAATGAGCAGTTCTTC.

As regards this clonotype: A much larger clone differs from this one at a single base, so this may be a read error. The chain couples TRBV5-1 to TRBJ2-1; 7 bases fit TRBD2. Germline CDR1 is SGHRS and CDR2 is YFSETQ. The CDR3 extends over 14 amino acids. Trimming cost V 3 bases and J 10 bases; bases outside gene matches: 10. The CDR3 sequence is CASSSRLANYEQFF. Here the CDR3 DNA reads TGCGCCAGCAGCTCGCGACTAGCCAACTACGAGCAGTTCTTC.

This clonotype was observed a handful of times. The chain couples TRBV20-1 to TRBJ2-1; D is perhaps TRBD2 (6 bases). From germline, CDR1 is DFQATT and CDR2 SNEGSKA (reference sequence). V was cut by 5 bases and J by 2 bases, with 13 bases left in between. The CDR3 is 14 residues long. The CDR3 DNA is TGCAGTGCTGCTAGCGACGACGCCTACAATGAGCAGTTCTTC. This sequence encodes CSAASDDAYNEQFF.

The chain recombines TRBV7-2 with TRBJ2-1; 13 bases are shared with TRBD2. The trim removed 5 bases at V and 6 bases at J, leaving 7 bases unmatched. The CDR3 contains 16 residues. In germline, CDR1 is SGHTA, CDR2 FQGNSA. The CDR3 loop reads CASSIGTSGKFNEQFF. The CDR3 DNA reads TGTGCCAGCAGCATAGGGACTAGCGGGAAGTTCAATGAGCAGTTCTTC.

This clonotype came up a few times. A much larger clone differs from this one at a single base, so this may be a read error. This chain connects TRBV7-2 to TRBJ2-1; D gene ambiguous. This CDR3 is 13 amino acids long. Per germline, CDR1 SGHTA and CDR2 FQGNSA. Trimming took off 1 base at V and 5 bases at J, with 6 bases between the two ends. CDR3 sequence reads: CASSLGVNNEQFF. CDR3 coding DNA: TGTGCCAGCAGCTTAGGGGTCAACAATGAGCAGTTCTTC.

J is TRBJ2-7 and V is TRBV2; D call uncertain. Trimming took 6 bases from V and 4 from J, leaving 13 bases between them. Looked up from germline, CDR1 is SNHLY and CDR2 is FYNNEI. The CDR3 runs to 13 residues. CDR3 DNA: TGTGCCAGCAGGTTGGACGGATTGTACGAGCAGTACTTC. Protein: CASRLDGLYEQYF. Full variable domain (outside the CDR3, taken from reference TRBV2 and TRBJ2-7): EPEVTQTPSHQVTQMGQEVILRCVPISNHLYFYWYRQILGQKVEFLVSFYNNEISEKSEIFDDQFSVERPDGSNFTLKIRSTKLEDSAMYFCASRLDGLYEQYFGPGTRLTVT.

The chain links TRBV29-1 to TRBJ2-7, with a possible D match to TRBD2 (5 bases). Germline CDR1 reads SQVTM; CDR2 reads ANQGSEA. The CDR3 has 15 residues. V shed 0 bases and J shed 2 bases, with 14 bases lying between them. The CDR3 here is CSVEDIGGIPYEQYF. The DNA for the CDR3 is TGCAGCGTTGAAGATATAGGAGGAATCCCCTACGAGCAGTACTTC.

This rearrangement joins TRBV2 to TRBJ1-3; D is uncertain. Trimming took off 8 bases at V and 8 bases at J, with 10 bases between the two ends. The CDR3 sequence is 11 residues long. Germline V gene lookup returns CDR1 SNHLY and CDR2 FYNNEI. The CDR3 DNA follows: TGTGCCAGCTCTGGTGGCGACACCATATATTTT. Translated, it gives CASSGGDTIYF. The whole variable domain, filled in from reference TRBV2 and TRBJ1-3, reads EPEVTQTPSHQVTQMGQEVILRCVPISNHLYFYWYRQILGQKVEFLVSFYNNEISEKSEIFDDQFSVERPDGSNFTLKIRSTKLEDSAMYFCASSGGDTIYFGEGSWLTVV.

The V call is TRBV15, the J call TRBJ1-2; the D gene is possibly TRBD1 (5 bases). Germline V gene sequence: CDR1 LNHNV, CDR2 YYDKDF (reference sequence). The length of the CDR3 is 12 residues. Trimming pared 5 bases from V and 6 bases from J, leaving 10 bases between. In DNA form, the CDR3 reads TGTGCCACCAGCCCACTGGGGGATGGCTACACCTTC. Translation gives CATSPLGDGYTF.

The chain recombines TRBV6-1 with TRBJ2-3; D is possibly TRBD1 (6 bases). Trimming took 9 bases from V and 0 from J, leaving 16 bases between them. CDR1 and CDR2 (germline): MNHNS, SASEGT. This CDR3 has 15 amino acids. Here the CDR3 DNA reads TGTGCCAGTGCAGTGATGGGGGCAAGCACAGATACGCAGTATTTT. Protein sequence: CASAVMGASTDTQYF.